The 23 T cell receptor beta chains below were found in one sample sequenced in a study of T cells in Graves' hyperthyroidism and ophthalmopathy. Researchers amplified the TCR beta CDR3 regions from RNA transcripts. HTBI primers were used for first-round RT-PCR of the TCR CDR3. TCRdb analysed the multiplex PCR reads with MiXCR anew, one entry per CDR3 protein. The sample has nearly 250,000 distinct CDR3 sequences; 24% are singletons. Material for sequencing was blood. The receptors stem from a woman aged 40 to 50 with Graves' ophthalmopathy.

This clonotype was found many times. Just one base apart from a much larger clone, this may be a read error. The chain carries TRBV27 and TRBJ2-5, with D possibly being TRBD2 (7 bases). The CDR3 is made up of 15 amino acids. CDR1 is MNHEY, CDR2 SMNVEV, per germline (reference sequence). The CDR3 region is CASRAGRGYQESQYF. The CDR3 coding sequence is TGTGCCAGCAGAGCAGGGAGGGGGTACCAAGAGTCCCAGTACTTC.

This clonotype was picked up many times. The chain links TRBV9 to TRBJ2-7; 7 bases agree with TRBD2. Germline CDR1 is SGDLS and CDR2 is YYNGEE. The CDR3 length is 15 residues. V lost 6 bases to trimming and J lost 0 bases; unmatched junction nucleotides: 9. The CDR3 DNA follows: TGTGCCAGCACCCCGGGGGAGGGAAGCTCCTACGAGCAGTACTTC. As protein: CASTPGEGSSYEQYF.

This clonotype was seen ten or more times. This chain joins TRBV3-1 and TRBJ1-2; 7 positions agree with TRBD1. J lost 5 bases, V lost 3 bases, and 6 bases had no gene match. This CDR3 has 14 residues. The germline CDR1 and CDR2 sequences are LGHDT and YNNKEL (reference sequence). The CDR3 sequence: CASSQPGTAYGYTF. In DNA form, the CDR3 reads TGTGCCAGCAGCCAGCCCGGGACAGCTTATGGCTACACCTTC.

The table lists this clonotype with many counts. V and J are TRBV6-5 and TRBJ2-2, with a possible D match to TRBD1 (5 bases). This CDR3 is 14 amino acids long. Germline CDR1 is MNHEY and CDR2 is SVGAGI. Trimming took 5 bases from V and 4 from J, leaving 11 bases between them. CDR3: CASSPNRGTGELFF. The CDR3 DNA sequence: TGTGCCAGCAGTCCCAATAGGGGCACCGGGGAGCTGTTTTTT.

At least ten counts were recorded for this clonotype. The J gene is TRBJ1-5, the V gene TRBV5-1; 10 bases are a match to TRBD1. There are 14 residues in the CDR3. Germline CDR1 and CDR2: SGHRS and YFSETQ. After removal of 0 bases from V and 9 bases from J, the junction contained 3 bases not matched to a gene. The CDR3 DNA reads TGCGCCAGCAGCTTGGGGACAGGGGGGCCGCCCCAGCATTTT. It specifies CASSLGTGGPPQHF.

This clonotype has at least ten counts. This chain connects TRBV12-3 or TRBV12-4 to TRBJ1-6, with D hard to call. Trimming took off 5 bases at V and 7 bases at J, with 6 bases between the two ends. This CDR3 comprises 12 residues. CDR3 sequence: CASSTGNSPLHF. Written as DNA, the CDR3 is TGTGCCAGCAGTACCGGGAATTCACCCCTCCACTTT.

Many counts were recorded for this clonotype. The genes are TRBV5-1 and TRBJ2-5; D is possibly TRBD1 or TRBD2 (5 bases each). CDR1 is SGHRS and CDR2 is YFSETQ in the germline V gene. The V end was cut by 4 bases, the J end by 2 bases, with 9 bases between. The CDR3 consists of 13 residues. The CDR3 nucleotides read TGCGCCAGCAGCATGGGACCACAAGAGACCCAGTACTTC. Translating it yields CASSMGPQETQYF.

The chain links TRBV13 to TRBJ2-5, with 7 bases identical to TRBD1. CDR3 size: 13 residues. CDR1 PRHDT and CDR2 FYEKMQ come from the germline V gene (reference sequence). V trimming: 8 bases; J trimming: 5 bases; junction bases outside the gene matches: 8. Here the CDR3 DNA reads TGTGCCAGCGGCAGACAGGGTTGGGAGACCCAGTACTTC. Residues: CASGRQGWETQYF. Together with reference TRBV13 and TRBJ2-5, the CDR3 gives the full variable domain: AAGVIQSPRHLIKEKRETATLKCYPIPRHDTVYWYQQGPGQDPQFLISFYEKMQSDKGSIPDRFSAQQFSDYHSELNMSSLELGDSALYFCASGRQGWETQYFGPGTRLLVL.

This clonotype was counted many times. This chain links TRBV27 with TRBJ2-5, with TRBD1 matching 7 bases. The CDR3 runs 14 residues. V dropped 3 bases and J dropped 2; count of bases not matched to a gene: 3. CDR1 and CDR2 (germline): MNHEY, SMNVEV (reference sequence). The CDR3 DNA follows: TGTGCCAGCAGTTTTTGGGACAGACAAGAGACCCAGTACTTC. Amino acid sequence: CASSFWDRQETQYF.

This clonotype has at least ten counts. This sequence joins TRBV20-1 and TRBJ2-4; 8 positions match TRBD1. The CDR3 covers 15 residues. J gave up 0 bases and V 3 bases, and 4 bases lay outside the gene matches. Germline assignment: CDR1 DFQATT and CDR2 SNEGSKA (reference sequence). CDR3 amino acids: CSASTGGLAKNIQYF. The CDR3 DNA reads as TGCAGTGCTAGTACAGGGGGACTAGCCAAAAACATTCAGTACTTC.

This clonotype was seen ten or more times. The rearrangement uses TRBV6-5 and TRBJ1-6; 7 nucleotides agree with TRBD1. The CDR3 spans 18 residues. The V gene's germline CDR1 is MNHEY and CDR2 SVGAGI. V shed 3 bases and J 9 bases; nucleotides not matched to a gene: 17. CDR3 nucleotide sequence: TGTGCCAGCAGTTATATGGGAGTCGCGGACAGGACATCTTCACCCCTCCACTTT. It codes for CASSYMGVADRTSSPLHF.

This clonotype occurred many times. A much bigger clone sits one base away, suggesting this may be a read error. This chain connects TRBV6-1 to TRBJ2-7; 8 bases align to TRBD2. This CDR3 has 14 amino acids. Germline values: CDR1 MNHNS, CDR2 SASEGT. V trimming: 8 bases; J trimming: 5 bases; junction bases outside the gene matches: 11. CDR3 sequence: CASGVTSGGHEQYF. Here the CDR3 DNA reads TGTGCCAGCGGTGTCACTAGCGGAGGCCACGAGCAGTACTTC.

In this sample, this clonotype turned up many times. The chain links TRBV12-3 or TRBV12-4 to TRBJ1-2; the D gene is possibly TRBD1 (6 bases). The V end lost 5 bases, the J end lost 4 bases, and 14 bases lay between the germline ends. The CDR3 runs to 14 residues. CDR3 region: CASSGGRGGYGYTF. The CDR3 DNA sequence: TGTGCCAGCAGTGGGGGCAGGGGTGGCTATGGCTACACCTTC.

In this sample, this clonotype turned up once. V gene TRBV6-1 combines with J gene TRBJ2-5; D is uncertain. CDR1 is MNHNS, CDR2 SASEGT, per germline. The V gene lost 7 bases and the J gene lost 2 bases, with 17 bases spanning the gap. The CDR3 contains 15 residues. CDR3 nucleotides: TGTGCCAGCACCTCGGAGCGATTGGGGCAAGAGACCCAGTACTTC. As protein: CASTSERLGQETQYF.

This clonotype was detected ten times or more. This sequence joins TRBV6-1 and TRBJ2-7; D gene uncertain. The V gene's germline CDR1 is MNHNS and CDR2 SASEGT. The CDR3 sequence is 13 residues long. The V end lost 6 bases, the J end lost 0 bases, and 9 bases lay between the germline ends. CDR3 in amino acids: CASRDASSYEQYF. The CDR3 DNA follows: TGTGCCAGCAGGGACGCCTCCTCCTACGAGCAGTACTTC.

This clonotype was observed many times. Possible read error: a much larger clone is one base away. The J gene is TRBJ2-7, the V gene TRBV2; a possible D gene is TRBD1 (5 bases). The CDR3 is 13 amino acids. Looked up from germline, CDR1 is SNHLY and CDR2 is FYNNEI. V lost 6 bases to trimming and J lost 0 bases, with 9 bases between them. The CDR3 region has the DNA TGTGCCAGCAGAAGGGGCATCTCCTACGAGCAGTACTTC. This codes for CASRRGISYEQYF. Drawing the rest from reference TRBV2 and TRBJ2-7, the complete variable domain is EPEVTQTPSHQVTQMGQEVILRCVPISNHLYFYWYRQILGQKVEFLVSFYNNEISEKSEIFDDQFSVERPDGSNFTLKIRSTKLEDSAMYFCASRRGISYEQYFGPGTRLTVT.

The chain carries TRBV6-4 and TRBJ1-1; D gene uncertain. Trimming removed 6 bases from V and 8 bases from J, with 10 bases in between. This CDR3 contains 11 residues. CDR1 and CDR2 from the germline V gene are MRHNA and SNTAGT. This CDR3 is CASRSREEAFF. CDR3 bases: TGTGCCAGCAGGTCGAGAGAGGAAGCTTTCTTT.

For the CDR3, the DNA is TGTGCCAGCAGTTACGAGGGCGGGGGTGTGAACACTGAAGCTTTCTTT. Amino acid sequence: CASSYEGGGVNTEAFF. This chain links TRBV6-2 or TRBV6-3 with TRBJ1-1, with a possible D match to TRBD1 (5 bases). The CDR3 has 16 residues. Trimming removed 2 bases at V and 0 bases at J, with 13 bases between. Germline CDR1 reads MNHEY; CDR2 reads SVGEGT.

This chain joins TRBV6-2 or TRBV6-3 and TRBJ1-1; the D is unclear. The V end lost 1 base, the J end lost 1 base, and 4 bases lay between the germline ends. Germline CDR1 MNHEY, CDR2 SVGEGT. The CDR3 contains 13 residues. The CDR3: CASSYFSNTEAFF. The CDR3 DNA follows: TGTGCCAGCAGTTACTTTTCGAACACTGAAGCTTTCTTT.

This clonotype was picked up many times. This chain connects TRBV7-2 to TRBJ1-6, with D uncertain. CDR3 length: 15 residues. The germline V gene encodes CDR1 SGHTA and CDR2 FQGNSA. Deletions cut 5 bases from V and 9 bases from J, with 17 bases between. As DNA, the CDR3 is TGTGCCAGCAGCACTTCGGCAGGACCGATTTCACCCCTCCACTTT. Its translation: CASSTSAGPISPLHF. Variable domain in full (rest from reference TRBV7-2 and TRBJ1-6): GAGVSQSPSNKVTEKGKDVELRCDPISGHTALYWYRQSLGQGLEFLIYFQGNSAPDKSGLPSDRFSAERTGGSVSTLTIQRTQQEDSAVYLCASSTSAGPISPLHFGNGTRLTVT.

This chain connects TRBV6-2 or TRBV6-3 to TRBJ2-2, with 8 bases lining up with TRBD1. The V and J ends lost 6 bases and 4 bases, in that order; junction bases with no gene match: 7. The CDR3 covers 15 residues. Germline CDR1 reads MNHEY; CDR2 reads SVGEGT. The CDR3 is CASRVQGVGTGELFF. CDR3 sequence (DNA): TGTGCCAGCAGGGTACAGGGGGTGGGCACCGGGGAGCTGTTTTTT.

This sequence joins TRBV6-1 and TRBJ2-2; D gene uncertain. The CDR3 runs to 14 residues. V was shortened by 7 bases and J by 6 bases, with 15 bases between the two germline ends. Germline V gives CDR1 MNHNS, CDR2 SASEGT. The DNA of the CDR3 is TGTGCCAGCACCACTATGGGCTCCGCCGGGGAGCTGTTTTTT. Protein sequence: CASTTMGSAGELFF.

This clonotype was seen repeatedly, ten times or more. The gene calls are TRBV20-1 and TRBJ1-1; TRBD1 agrees at 7 bases. V lost 3 bases to trimming and J lost 6 bases; unmatched junction nucleotides: 10. This CDR3 has 14 amino acids. Germline V gene lookup returns CDR1 DFQATT and CDR2 SNEGSKA (reference sequence). CDR3 nucleotides: TGCAGTGCTAGCCCTACCGACAGGGAGGCTGAAGCTTTCTTT. It codes for CSASPTDREAEAFF.